This T cell receptor beta chain was profiled in a study of blood T cell repertoires in COVID-19. Study-level background: COVID-19 samples, acute and convalescent, were from the United States, Italy and Spain. PBMCs, B-cell-depleted T cells, or T cells provided the cDNA or gDNA that made up the material.

The germline gives CDR1 MGHDK, CDR2 SYGVNS. The V gene end was trimmed by 7 bases and the J gene end by 7 bases; junction bases not matched to a gene: 8. The CDR3 is 13 residues long. In the authors' methods: Amplification from reference gene primers served as the basis for estimated nucleated cell counts. Libraries were prepared by immunoSEQ multiplex PCR; TCRdb keeps only in-frame clonotypes and omits some of them. From that table come the V and J calls and clone size; the DNA was used to work out D and trimming. The repertoire holds around 150,000 clones, 70% to 90% seen once, with roughly 3.5% in the top ten.

Sample: peripheral blood. The sequence derives from a man aged 65 to 85 with acute or convalescent COVID-19. This sequence joins TRBV25-1 and TRBJ1-2; TRBD1 agrees at 8 bases. The CDR3 here is CASTPLQGAGYTF. CDR3 DNA sequence: TGTGCCAGCACTCCCCTCCAGGGGGCTGGCTACACCTTC.